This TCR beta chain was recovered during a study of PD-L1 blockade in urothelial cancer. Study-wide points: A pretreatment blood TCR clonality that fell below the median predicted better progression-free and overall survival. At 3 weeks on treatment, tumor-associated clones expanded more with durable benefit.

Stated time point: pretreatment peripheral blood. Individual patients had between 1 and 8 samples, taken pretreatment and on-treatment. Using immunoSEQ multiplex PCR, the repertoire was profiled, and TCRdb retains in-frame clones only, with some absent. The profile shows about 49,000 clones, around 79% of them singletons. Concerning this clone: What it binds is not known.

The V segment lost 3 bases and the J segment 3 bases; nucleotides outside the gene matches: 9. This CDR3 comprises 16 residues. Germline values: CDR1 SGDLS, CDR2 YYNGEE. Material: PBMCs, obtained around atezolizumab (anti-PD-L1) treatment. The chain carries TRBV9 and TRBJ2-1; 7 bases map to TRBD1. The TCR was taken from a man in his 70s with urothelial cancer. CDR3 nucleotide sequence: TGTGCCAGCAGCGGGGAGACAGGGAAGGTCTACAATGAGCAGTTCTTC. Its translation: CASSGETGKVYNEQFF.